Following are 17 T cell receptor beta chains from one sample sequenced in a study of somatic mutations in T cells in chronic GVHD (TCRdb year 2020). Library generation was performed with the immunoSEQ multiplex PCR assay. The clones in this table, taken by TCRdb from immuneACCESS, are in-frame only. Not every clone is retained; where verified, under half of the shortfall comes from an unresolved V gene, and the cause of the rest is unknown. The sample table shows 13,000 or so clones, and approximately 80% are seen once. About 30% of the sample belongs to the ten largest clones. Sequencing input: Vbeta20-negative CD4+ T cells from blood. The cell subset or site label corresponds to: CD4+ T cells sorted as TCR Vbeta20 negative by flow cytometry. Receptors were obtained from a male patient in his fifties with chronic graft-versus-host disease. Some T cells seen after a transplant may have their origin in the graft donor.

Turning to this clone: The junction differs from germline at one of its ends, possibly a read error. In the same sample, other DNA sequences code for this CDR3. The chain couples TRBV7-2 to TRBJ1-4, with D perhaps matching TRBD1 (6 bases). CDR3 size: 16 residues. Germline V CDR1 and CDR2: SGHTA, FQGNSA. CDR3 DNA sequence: TGTGCCAGCAGCCTATTCCGAGGGGGTCGGAATGAAAAACTATTTTTT. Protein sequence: CASSLFRGGRNEKLFF.

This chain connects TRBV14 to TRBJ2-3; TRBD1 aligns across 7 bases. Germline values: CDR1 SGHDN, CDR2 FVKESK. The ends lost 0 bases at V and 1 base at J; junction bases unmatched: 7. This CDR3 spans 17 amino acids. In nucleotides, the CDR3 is TGTGCCAGCAGCCAAGACCCGACAGGGCGGCGCACAGATACGCAGTATTTT. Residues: CASSQDPTGRRTDTQYF.

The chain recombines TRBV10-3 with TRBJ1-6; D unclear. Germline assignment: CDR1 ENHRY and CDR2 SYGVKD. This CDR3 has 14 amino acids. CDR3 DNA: TGTGCGACCGGGCCTGGAGGCTATAATTCACCCCTCCACTTT. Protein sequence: CATGPGGYNSPLHF.

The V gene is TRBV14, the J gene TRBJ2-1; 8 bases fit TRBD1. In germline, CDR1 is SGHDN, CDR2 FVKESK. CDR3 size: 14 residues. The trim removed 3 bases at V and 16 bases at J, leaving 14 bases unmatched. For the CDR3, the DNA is TGTGCCAGCAGCCAGGGGCAAGCAAGGACAGGGCCCTTCTTC. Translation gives CASSQGQARTGPFF.

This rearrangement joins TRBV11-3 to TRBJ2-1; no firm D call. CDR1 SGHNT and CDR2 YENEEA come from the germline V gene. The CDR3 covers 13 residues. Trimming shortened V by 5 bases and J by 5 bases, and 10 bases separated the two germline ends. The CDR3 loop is CASSTDSDNEQFF. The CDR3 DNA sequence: TGTGCCAGCAGCACCGACTCTGACAATGAGCAGTTCTTC.

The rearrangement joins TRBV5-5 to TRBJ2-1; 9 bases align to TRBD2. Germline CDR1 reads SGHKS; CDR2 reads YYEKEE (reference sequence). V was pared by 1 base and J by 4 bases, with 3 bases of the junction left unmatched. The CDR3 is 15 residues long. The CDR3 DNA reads TGTGCCAGCAGCTTGTCTAGCGGGAAGTACAATGAGCAGTTCTTC. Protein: CASSLSSGKYNEQFF.

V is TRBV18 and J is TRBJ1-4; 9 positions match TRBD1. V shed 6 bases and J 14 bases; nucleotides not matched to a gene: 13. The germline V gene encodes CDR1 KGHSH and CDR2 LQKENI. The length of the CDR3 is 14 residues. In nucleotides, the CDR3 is TGTGCCAGCTCTCCGGGACAGGGCCCCGGGAAGCTGTTTTTT. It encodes CASSPGQGPGKLFF.

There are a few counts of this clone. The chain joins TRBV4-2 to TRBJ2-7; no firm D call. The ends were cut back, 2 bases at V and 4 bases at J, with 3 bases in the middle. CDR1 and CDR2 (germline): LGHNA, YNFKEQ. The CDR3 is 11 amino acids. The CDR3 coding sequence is TGTGCCAGCAGCCAATCTTACGAGCAGTACTTC. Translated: CASSQSYEQYF.

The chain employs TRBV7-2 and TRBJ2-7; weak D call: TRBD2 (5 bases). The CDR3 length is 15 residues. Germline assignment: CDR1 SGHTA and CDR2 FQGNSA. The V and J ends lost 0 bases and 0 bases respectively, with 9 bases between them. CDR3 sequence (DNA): TGTGCCAGCAGCTTAGCTAGCGTGAGCTCCTACGAGCAGTACTTC. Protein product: CASSLASVSSYEQYF.

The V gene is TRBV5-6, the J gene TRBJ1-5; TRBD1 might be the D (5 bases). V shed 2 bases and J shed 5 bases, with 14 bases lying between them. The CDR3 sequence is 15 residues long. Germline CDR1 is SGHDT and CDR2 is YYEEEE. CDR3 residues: CASSLFQGVYQPQHF. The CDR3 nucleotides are TGTGCCAGCAGCTTATTCCAGGGCGTTTATCAGCCCCAGCATTTT.

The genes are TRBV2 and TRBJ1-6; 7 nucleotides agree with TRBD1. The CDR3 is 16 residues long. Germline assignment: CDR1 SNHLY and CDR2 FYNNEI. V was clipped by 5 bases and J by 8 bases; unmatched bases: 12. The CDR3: CASSNEGQANYSPLHF. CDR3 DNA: TGTGCCAGCAGTAACGAAGGACAGGCAAACTATTCACCCCTCCACTTT.

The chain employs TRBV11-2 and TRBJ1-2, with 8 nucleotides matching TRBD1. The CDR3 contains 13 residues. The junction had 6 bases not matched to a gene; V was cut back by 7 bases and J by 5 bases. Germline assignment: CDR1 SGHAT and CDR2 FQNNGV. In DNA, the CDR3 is TGTGCCAGCACCCTACAGGGGGGATATGGCTACACCTTC. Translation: CASTLQGGYGYTF.

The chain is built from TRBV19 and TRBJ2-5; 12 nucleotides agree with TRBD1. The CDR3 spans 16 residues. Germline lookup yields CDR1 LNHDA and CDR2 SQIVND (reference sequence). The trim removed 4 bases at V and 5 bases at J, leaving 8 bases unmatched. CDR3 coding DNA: TGTGCCAGTAGTAGCACCGGGACAGGGGGCCGGGAGACCCAGTACTTC. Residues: CASSSTGTGGRETQYF.

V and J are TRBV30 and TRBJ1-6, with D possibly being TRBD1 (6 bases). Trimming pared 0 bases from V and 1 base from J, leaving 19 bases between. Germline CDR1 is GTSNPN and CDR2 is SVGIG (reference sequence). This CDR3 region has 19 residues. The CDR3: CAWSVLIKGGGSYNSPLHF. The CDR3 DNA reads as TGTGCCTGGAGTGTATTAATAAAGGGGGGGGGATCCTATAATTCACCCCTCCACTTT.

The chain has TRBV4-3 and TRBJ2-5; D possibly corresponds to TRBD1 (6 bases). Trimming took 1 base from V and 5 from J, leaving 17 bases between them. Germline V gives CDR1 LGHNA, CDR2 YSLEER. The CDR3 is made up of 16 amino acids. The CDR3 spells CASSQGSRGNFETQYF. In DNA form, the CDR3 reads TGCGCCAGCAGCCAAGGGTCAAGGGGGAACTTTGAGACCCAGTACTTC.

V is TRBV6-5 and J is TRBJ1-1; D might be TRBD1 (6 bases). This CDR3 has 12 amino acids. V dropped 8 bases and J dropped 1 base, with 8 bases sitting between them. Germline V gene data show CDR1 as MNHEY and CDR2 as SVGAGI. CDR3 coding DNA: TGTGCCAGCTCCAGGGGGAACACTGAAGCTTTCTTT. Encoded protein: CASSRGNTEAFF.

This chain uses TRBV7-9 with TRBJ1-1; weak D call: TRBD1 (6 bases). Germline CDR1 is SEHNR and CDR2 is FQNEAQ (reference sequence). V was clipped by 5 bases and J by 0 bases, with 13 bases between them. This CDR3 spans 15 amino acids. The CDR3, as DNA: TGTGCCAGCAGCCCCGTCCCAGGGGTGAACACTGAAGCTTTCTTT. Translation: CASSPVPGVNTEAFF.